These 15 T cell receptor beta chains originate from one sample sequenced in a study of shared clonotypes between healthy human individuals. The data were produced by immunoSEQ multiplex PCR, yet TCRdb's version contains in-frame clones alone and is incomplete. This sample has hundreds of thousands of clones, with around 67% found just once. The material sequenced was memory CD4+ T cells sorted from blood. Subset reported: CD45RA-negative fraction. Source of these receptors: a woman under 40 in good health.

This clone was observed at least ten times. V usage is TRBV6-1 and J usage is TRBJ1-5; D may be TRBD1 (5 bases). Deletions cut 2 bases from V and 5 bases from J, with 16 bases between. The CDR3 runs 16 residues. Germline V CDR1 and CDR2: MNHNS, SASEGT. The CDR3 sequence is CASSEIGGVRDQPQHF. The CDR3 DNA is TGTGCCAGCAGTGAAATTGGAGGGGTTCGGGATCAGCCCCAGCATTTT.

The genes are TRBV7-2 and TRBJ1-1; possible D gene TRBD1, 5 bases. V was cut by 2 bases and J by 2 bases, with 12 bases left in between. The CDR3 is 15 residues long. Per germline, CDR1 SGHTA and CDR2 FQGNSA. CDR3 DNA sequence: TGTGCCAGCAGCTTAATGGGGCAGGTCAACACTGAAGCTTTCTTT. This codes for CASSLMGQVNTEAFF.

The chain links TRBV2 to TRBJ2-1; TRBD2 matches at 9 bases. This CDR3 has 15 amino acids. Germline lookup yields CDR1 SNHLY and CDR2 FYNNEI. J gave up 6 bases and V 2 bases, and 5 bases lay outside the gene matches. The CDR3 sequence: CASSEIAGAGNEQFF. Here the CDR3 DNA reads TGTGCCAGCAGTGAAATAGCGGGAGCGGGCAATGAGCAGTTCTTC.

The CDR3 protein is CASSLSASGRYEQYF. CDR3 bases: TGTGCCAGCAGTTTATCTGCTAGCGGGAGGTACGAGCAGTACTTC. The genes are TRBV27 and TRBJ2-7; 11 nucleotides line up with TRBD2. The CDR3 extends over 15 amino acids. Germline CDR1 is MNHEY and CDR2 is SMNVEV (reference sequence). Losses at the gene ends were 0 bases for V and 4 bases for J; bases not matched to a gene: 2.

This sequence joins TRBV2 and TRBJ1-4, with D unresolved. Germline V CDR1 and CDR2: SNHLY, FYNNEI. The CDR3 runs 15 residues. V was clipped by 2 bases and J by 7 bases, with 14 bases between them. The CDR3 sequence: CASSERPDPSEKLFF. In nucleotides, the CDR3 is TGTGCCAGCAGTGAACGACCAGATCCGAGTGAAAAACTGTTTTTT.

On this clone: A junction boundary mismatches the germline segment, possibly from a read error. Other DNA variants within this sample encode the same CDR3. The rearrangement links TRBV6-1 to TRBJ1-4; maybe TRBD1 (6 bases). There are 14 residues in the CDR3. Germline values: CDR1 MNHNS, CDR2 SASEGT. The CDR3 region has the DNA TGTGCCAGCAGCGAAGGGGGAGAAGGGGAAAAACTGTTTTTT. As protein: CASSEGGEGEKLFF.

The rearrangement links TRBV2 to TRBJ1-4; D perhaps matches TRBD1 (5 bases). CDR1 is SNHLY and CDR2 is FYNNEI in the germline V gene. This CDR3 is built from 13 residues. V was shortened by 7 bases and J by 4 bases, with 10 bases between the two germline ends. The CDR3 nucleotides read TGTGCCAGCATGAGGGACGGTAATGAAAAACTGTTTTTT. Its protein is CASMRDGNEKLFF.

This clone was seen once. CDR3 region: CASSSLGGGAGNTIYF. CDR3 DNA sequence: TGTGCCAGCAGCTCACTTGGGGGGGGAGCCGGAAACACCATATATTTT. The chain combines TRBV5-6 with TRBJ1-3; D possibly corresponds to TRBD1 (5 bases). CDR1 and CDR2 from the germline V gene are SGHDT and YYEEEE. The CDR3 totals 16 residues. Trimming shortened V by 3 bases and J by 4 bases, and 17 bases separated the two germline ends.

The chain recombines TRBV19 with TRBJ1-5, with D possibly TRBD1 on 6 matching bases. The V end was cut by 4 bases, the J end by 2 bases, with 6 bases between. The CDR3 loop spans 13 amino acids. Germline loops: CDR1 LNHDA, CDR2 SQIVND (reference sequence). CDR3 residues: CASSNRGNQPQHF. CDR3 sequence (DNA): TGTGCCAGTAGTAACAGGGGCAATCAGCCCCAGCATTTT.

The CDR3 here is CASSFLGRGNNQPQHF. Written as DNA, the CDR3 is TGTGCCAGCAGTTTTCTAGGACGGGGTAATAATCAGCCCCAGCATTTT. The chain recombines TRBV28 with TRBJ1-5; unclear D gene. The germline CDR1 and CDR2 sequences are MDHEN and SYDVKM. The V gene lost 3 bases and the J gene lost 4 bases, with 16 bases spanning the gap. This CDR3 has 16 amino acids. Full variable domain (outside the CDR3, taken from reference TRBV28 and TRBJ1-5): DVKVTQSSRYLVKRTGEKVFLECVQDMDHENMFWYRQDPGLGLRLIYFSYDVKMKEKGDIPEGYSVSREKKERFSLILESASTNQTSMYLCASSFLGRGNNQPQHFGDGTRLSIL.

This chain joins TRBV7-2 and TRBJ1-4; D is unclear. Germline V gene data show CDR1 as SGHTA and CDR2 as FQGNSA. Trimming took 6 bases from V and 10 from J, leaving 21 bases between them. The CDR3 has 15 amino acids. In nucleotides, the CDR3 is TGTGCCAGCAGAGGTAGCGTATGGGGAATTGGAAAACTGTTTTTT. It is translated as CASRGSVWGIGKLFF.

Note on this clone: A much larger clone lies one base from this, so it may be a read error. The chain uses TRBV30 and TRBJ2-7; D is undetermined. The CDR3 sequence is 14 residues long. Germline V CDR1 and CDR2: GTSNPN, SVGIG (reference sequence). The V and J ends lost 4 bases and 2 bases respectively, with 15 bases between them. This CDR3 reads CAWNDRRLPYEQYF. In DNA, the CDR3 is TGTGCCTGGAATGACCGGCGGTTACCCTACGAGCAGTACTTC.

The chain couples TRBV7-8 to TRBJ2-5; no firm D call. The CDR3 consists of 14 residues. Germline CDR1 SGHVS, CDR2 FQNEAQ. Trimming cost V 2 bases and J 4 bases, with 11 bases left between them. The CDR3 reads CASSLRSGPETQYF. CDR3 in DNA: TGTGCCAGCAGCTTAAGGTCTGGGCCAGAGACCCAGTACTTC. Full variable domain (remainder filled in from reference TRBV7-8 and TRBJ2-5): GAGVSQSPRYKVAKRGQDVALRCDPISGHVSLFWYQQALGQGPEFLTYFQNEAQLDKSGLPSDRFFAERPEGSVSTLKIQRTQQEDSAVYLCASSLRSGPETQYFGPGTRLLVL.

This clone has only a few counts. Other DNA sequences in the same sample also yield this CDR3. CDR3 sequence: CASRTGANTGELFF. CDR3 nucleotide sequence: TGTGCCAGCAGGACTGGGGCGAACACCGGGGAGCTGTTTTTT. This chain connects TRBV6-4 to TRBJ2-2; D is ambiguous. There are 14 residues in the CDR3. From germline, CDR1 is MRHNA and CDR2 SNTAGT. Between the trimmed V and J ends, which lost 6 bases and 0 bases, there was a span of 8 bases.

This chain uses TRBV5-1 with TRBJ2-1; 7 nucleotides match TRBD2. Germline V gene lookup returns CDR1 SGHRS and CDR2 YFSETQ. The V segment lost 4 bases and the J segment 0 bases; nucleotides outside the gene matches: 4. The length of the CDR3 is 15 residues. DNA for the CDR3: TGCGCCAGCAGCGCCCCTAGCGGCTCCTACAATGAGCAGTTCTTC. Its protein is CASSAPSGSYNEQFF.